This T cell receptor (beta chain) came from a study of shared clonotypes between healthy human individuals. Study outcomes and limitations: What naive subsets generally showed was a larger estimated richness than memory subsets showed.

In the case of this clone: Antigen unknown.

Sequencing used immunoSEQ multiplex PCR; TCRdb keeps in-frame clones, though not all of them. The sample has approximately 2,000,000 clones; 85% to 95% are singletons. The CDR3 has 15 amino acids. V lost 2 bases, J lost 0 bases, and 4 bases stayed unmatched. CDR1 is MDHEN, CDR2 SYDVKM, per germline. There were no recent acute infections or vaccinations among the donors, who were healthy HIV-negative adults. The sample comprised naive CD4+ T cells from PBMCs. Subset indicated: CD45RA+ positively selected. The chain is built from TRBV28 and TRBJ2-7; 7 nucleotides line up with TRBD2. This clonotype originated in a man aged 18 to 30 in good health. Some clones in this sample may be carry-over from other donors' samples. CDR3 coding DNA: TGTGCCAGCAGTTTAGTAGCGGGTACCTCCTACGAGCAGTACTTC. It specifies CASSLVAGTSYEQYF.